Presented here are 28 T cell receptor beta chains from one specimen sequenced in a study of blood T cell repertoires in COVID-19. Libraries were prepared by immunoSEQ multiplex PCR; TCRdb keeps only in-frame clonotypes and omits some of them. This table holds 150,000 to 200,000 clones, approximately 90% found once. Specimen: peripheral blood. These receptors all come from a woman between 18 and 29 years old who had recovered from COVID-19.

The gene calls are TRBV25-1 and TRBJ2-1, with D perhaps matching TRBD2 (6 bases). The V end lost 6 bases, the J end lost 4 bases, and 13 bases lay between the germline ends. Germline-derived CDR1 and CDR2 are MGHDK and SYGVNS. This CDR3 contains 14 residues. This CDR3 reads CASSHSGPYNEQFF. DNA of the CDR3: TGTGCCAGCAGCCATAGCGGACCTTACAATGAGCAGTTCTTC.

This clone was detected only a few times. The chain couples TRBV4-3 to TRBJ2-1, with 11 bases identical to TRBD1. The CDR3 loop spans 17 amino acids. The germline V gene encodes CDR1 LGHNA and CDR2 YSLEER. The J segment lost 9 bases and the V segment lost 1 base, leaving 11 bases of the junction unmatched. The CDR3 coding sequence is TGCGCCAGCAGCCAAGGGAGTCCGGGACAGGGGGGGTTTGAGCAGTTCTTC. The encoded protein is CASSQGSPGQGGFEQFF.

J is TRBJ1-2 and V is TRBV19, with D possibly TRBD1 on 6 matching bases. V lost 3 bases and J 8 bases, leaving 13 bases between the germline ends. This CDR3 is built from 13 residues. Germline V gives CDR1 LNHDA, CDR2 SQIVND (reference sequence). The CDR3 DNA reads TGTGCCAGTAGTATTGGGGGCGAGGGCGGCTACACCTTC. Protein: CASSIGGEGGYTF.

CDR3: CAISAGGQAAEQYV. The CDR3 bases are TGTGCCATCAGTGCCGGGGGACAGGCGGCCGAGCAGTACGTC. V usage is TRBV10-3 and J usage is TRBJ2-7, with 8 bases fitting TRBD1. V trimming: 4 bases; J trimming: 6 bases; junction bases outside the gene matches: 8. The germline V gene encodes CDR1 ENHRY and CDR2 SYGVKD. The CDR3 loop spans 14 amino acids.

Of note for this clone: A junction end diverges from the germline sequence, so it may reflect a read error. The chain links TRBV2 to TRBJ1-6, with 9 bases matching TRBD1. This CDR3 has 13 amino acids. CDR1 and CDR2 (germline): SNHLY, FYNNEI. The CDR3 is CAGRTGVTSPLHF. CDR3 DNA sequence: TGTGCCGGCAGGACAGGGGTCACCTCACCCCTCCACTTT. The variable domain in full, completed from reference TRBV2 and TRBJ1-6, reads EPEVTQTPSHQVTQMGQEVILRCVPISNHLYFYWYRQILGQKVEFLVSFYNNEISEKSEIFDDQFSVERPDGSNFTLKIRSTKLEDSAMYFCAGRTGVTSPLHFGNGTRLTVT.

The rearrangement joins TRBV7-3 to TRBJ2-3, with D possibly being TRBD2 (7 bases). V lost 6 bases and J lost 3, with 13 bases in between. This CDR3 has 14 amino acids. The germline gives CDR1 SGHTA, CDR2 FQGTGA. Here the CDR3 reads CASSEGGGTDTQYF. The CDR3 DNA sequence: TGTGCCAGCAGTGAGGGAGGGGGAACAGATACGCAGTATTTT.

This sequence joins TRBV5-1 and TRBJ2-2, with 7 bases matching TRBD2. Germline V gene data show CDR1 as SGHRS and CDR2 as YFSETQ. After removal of 3 bases from V and 6 bases from J, the junction contained 11 bases not matched to a gene. This CDR3 has 16 amino acids. In nucleotides, the CDR3 is TGCGCCAGCAGCTCCCGGCCGAGGGGAGGGTCCGGGGAGCTGTTTTTT. This sequence encodes CASSSRPRGGSGELFF.

The V and J genes are TRBV5-4 and TRBJ2-2, with D possibly matching TRBD2 (6 bases). The CDR3 has 13 amino acids. CDR1 SGHNT and CDR2 YYREEE come from the germline V gene (reference sequence). The V end lost 0 bases, the J end lost 7 bases, and 7 bases lay between the germline ends. CDR3 nucleotides: TGTGCCAGCAGCTTGGGGGAGGTCGGGGAGCTGTTTTTT. The encoded protein is CASSLGEVGELFF. Full variable domain (outside the CDR3, taken from reference TRBV5-4 and TRBJ2-2): ETGVTQSPTHLIKTRGQQVTLRCSSQSGHNTVSWYQQALGQGPQFIFQYYREEENGRGNFPPRFSGLQFPNYSSELNVNALELDDSALYLCASSLGEVGELFFGEGSRLTVL.

The V and J genes are TRBV6-6 and TRBJ1-1, with D maybe TRBD1 (6 bases). The CDR3 covers 12 residues. Germline V gives CDR1 MNHNY, CDR2 SVGAGI (reference sequence). With 7 bases removed from V and 7 bases from J, the gap between germline ends came to 13 bases. In DNA form, the CDR3 reads TGTGCCAGCACCCAGGACAGTTTTGAAGCTTTCTTT. It yields the protein CASTQDSFEAFF.

J is TRBJ1-5 and V is TRBV20-1; no definite D call. CDR3 length: 15 residues. V was clipped by 3 bases and J by 3 bases, with 15 bases between them. Per germline, CDR1 DFQATT and CDR2 SNEGSKA (reference sequence). CDR3: CSASIMGRDNQPQHF. The DNA for the CDR3 is TGCAGTGCTAGTATAATGGGGAGAGACAATCAGCCCCAGCATTTT.

This chain links TRBV5-1 with TRBJ2-3, with D possibly matching TRBD2 (6 bases). Trimming removed 2 bases at V and 0 bases at J, with 7 bases between. Germline values: CDR1 SGHRS, CDR2 YFSETQ. The CDR3 contains 14 residues. Written as DNA, the CDR3 is TGCGCCAGCAGCTTTAGCGGTAGCACAGATACGCAGTATTTT. It codes for CASSFSGSTDTQYF.

V and J are TRBV7-8 and TRBJ2-1, with D unresolved. CDR1 and CDR2 (germline): SGHVS, FQNEAQ. The germline V and J ends were trimmed by 1 base and 10 bases, with 8 bases remaining between them. The CDR3 spans 12 residues. CDR3 DNA: TGTGCCAGCAGCTTAGGAGGTCTAGAGCAGTTCTTC. This gives the protein CASSLGGLEQFF.

J is TRBJ2-3 and V is TRBV29-1; 8 nucleotides agree with TRBD2. In germline, CDR1 is SQVTM, CDR2 ANQGSEA. The V segment lost 3 bases and the J segment 2 bases; nucleotides outside the gene matches: 4. The CDR3 has 14 amino acids. CDR3 residues: CSVEYGGDTDTQYF. For the CDR3, the DNA is TGCAGCGTTGAGTACGGGGGGGACACAGATACGCAGTATTTT.

The rearrangement uses TRBV6-5 and TRBJ2-7; D uncertain. The CDR3 has 14 amino acids. Germline CDR1 and CDR2: MNHEY and SVGAGI. Between the trimmed V and J ends, which lost 5 bases and 1 base, there was a span of 12 bases. The CDR3 sequence is CASSLSLSSYEQYV. CDR3 bases: TGTGCCAGCAGTCTCTCACTTAGTTCCTACGAGCAGTACGTC.

For this clone: Other DNA sequences from this sample encode an identical CDR3 as well. The chain carries TRBV5-8 and TRBJ1-1, with D hard to call. V dropped 2 bases and J dropped 4 bases, with 6 bases sitting between them. In germline, CDR1 is SGHTS, CDR2 YDEGEE. The CDR3 is 12 residues long. CDR3: CASSFRGTEAFF. CDR3 sequence (DNA): TGTGCCAGCAGCTTTCGGGGCACTGAAGCTTTCTTT.

The rearrangement joins TRBV19 to TRBJ1-6; the D gene is possibly TRBD1 (5 bases). Trimming cost V 7 bases and J 6 bases, with 19 bases left between them. CDR3 length: 16 residues. The V gene's germline CDR1 is LNHDA and CDR2 SQIVND (reference sequence). The CDR3 is CASTSRGAGSNSPLHF. CDR3 nucleotides: TGTGCCAGTACTTCCAGAGGGGCGGGATCTAATTCACCCCTCCACTTT.

In its sample, this clone was seen once. The chain has TRBV21-1 and TRBJ1-5; the table names TRBD1, a call not compared with the DNA. TRBV21-1 is a documented pseudogene. This CDR3 is built from 16 residues. The CDR3 spells CASSKAGTGSNQPQHF. The CDR3 nucleotides read TGTGCCAGCAGCAAAGCAGGGACAGGGAGCAATCAGCCCCAGCATTTT.

The rearrangement joins TRBV7-2 to TRBJ2-3; D not resolved. Between the trimmed V and J ends, which lost 3 bases and 7 bases, there was a span of 14 bases. The CDR3 consists of 14 residues. CDR1 SGHTA and CDR2 FQGNSA come from the germline V gene. The CDR3 sequence is CASSFSNEAYTQYF. The DNA of the CDR3 is TGTGCCAGCAGCTTTAGTAACGAGGCATATACGCAGTATTTT.

This sequence joins TRBV4-3 and TRBJ1-3; D is possibly TRBD1 (5 bases). The CDR3 loop spans 16 amino acids. Germline CDR1 is LGHNA and CDR2 is YSLEER. Trimming took off 4 bases at V and 5 bases at J, with 18 bases between the two ends. The CDR3: CASSPRARERRNTIYF. The CDR3 DNA reads as TGCGCCAGCAGCCCACGGGCCAGGGAAAGAAGAAACACCATATATTTT.

This clone was counted a few times. The chain is built from TRBV6-4 and TRBJ2-1; D remains ambiguous. V lost 6 bases and J lost 0, with 12 bases in between. This CDR3 comprises 15 residues. The germline V gene has CDR1 MRHNA and CDR2 SNTAGT. CDR3 protein: CASRMTHNSYNEQFF. In nucleotides, the CDR3 is TGTGCCAGCAGGATGACTCATAACTCCTACAATGAGCAGTTCTTC.

The V and J genes are TRBV5-6 and TRBJ1-2; a weak D match, TRBD1 (6 bases). Germline values: CDR1 SGHDT, CDR2 YYEEEE. The CDR3 loop spans 15 amino acids. Trimming cost V 6 bases and J 4 bases, with 19 bases left between them. The CDR3 spells CASNHKNRVGYGYTF. The CDR3 DNA reads TGTGCCAGCAACCATAAAAACAGGGTCGGCTATGGCTACACCTTC.

The chain couples TRBV4-2 to TRBJ1-1; 7 bases map to TRBD1. With 2 bases clipped from V and 4 bases from J, the junction kept 4 bases outside the gene matches. Germline values: CDR1 LGHNA, CDR2 YNFKEQ. The CDR3 has 14 amino acids. CDR3 amino acids: CASSQRQGATEAFF. CDR3 nucleotides: TGTGCCAGCAGCCAAAGACAGGGCGCCACTGAAGCTTTCTTT.

This sequence joins TRBV27 and TRBJ2-5, with 9 nucleotides matching TRBD2. The CDR3 length is 16 residues. J gave up 5 bases and V 4 bases, and 11 bases lay outside the gene matches. Looked up from germline, CDR1 is MNHEY and CDR2 is SMNVEV (reference sequence). CDR3 sequence reads: CASSSYSLAGGETQYF. The CDR3 DNA reads TGTGCCAGCAGTTCCTATTCACTAGCGGGCGGGGAGACCCAGTACTTC.

This chain uses TRBV7-3 with TRBJ1-1; weak D call: TRBD1 (5 bases). V was trimmed by 2 bases and J by 6 bases, leaving 13 bases between them. The CDR3 loop spans 14 amino acids. The germline V gene encodes CDR1 SGHTA and CDR2 FQGTGA. The CDR3, as DNA: TGTGCCAGCAGCTTAGGGGGTGGAGGGTCTGAAGCTTTCTTT. Protein: CASSLGGGGSEAFF.

This clone was observed a few times. The rearrangement joins TRBV27 to TRBJ2-2; 10 nucleotides agree with TRBD2. The CDR3 spans 16 residues. Germline V gene lookup returns CDR1 MNHEY and CDR2 SMNVEV (reference sequence). Unmatched junction bases numbered 4, after V lost 0 bases and J lost 6 bases. Here the CDR3 DNA reads TGTGCCAGCAGTTTATCGTTGCTAGCGGGGGCCGGGGAGCTGTTTTTT. It encodes CASSLSLLAGAGELFF.

This clone was detected only once. This sequence joins TRBV2 and TRBJ1-2, with 9 bases lining up with TRBD1. The germline V gene encodes CDR1 SNHLY and CDR2 FYNNEI. V dropped 6 bases and J dropped 2; count of bases not matched to a gene: 7. CDR3 size: 15 residues. The CDR3 spells CASSVGQGPNYGYTF. The CDR3 bases are TGTGCCAGCAGCGTAGGACAGGGGCCCAACTATGGCTACACCTTC.

This clone was counted a few times. The chain carries TRBV3-1 (or the pseudogene TRBV3-2) and TRBJ2-7; the D is unclear. Trimming cost V 1 base and J 2 bases, with 12 bases left between them. This CDR3 is 15 amino acids long. CDR1 is LGHDT, CDR2 YNNKEL, per germline (reference sequence). CDR3 in DNA: TGTGCCAGCAGCCAAGTCGTGTCCAGGACCTACGAGCAGTACTTC. It is translated as CASSQVVSRTYEQYF.

The genes are TRBV7-3 and TRBJ2-1; TRBD2 agrees at 8 bases. Looked up from germline, CDR1 is SGHTA and CDR2 is FQGTGA. With 5 bases clipped from V and 9 bases from J, the junction kept 12 bases outside the gene matches. The CDR3 runs to 15 residues. The CDR3 is CASSRGTRTPLEQFF. CDR3 nucleotides: TGTGCCAGCAGCAGAGGGACTAGAACCCCACTTGAGCAGTTCTTC.